Following are 9 T cell receptor beta chains from one sample sequenced in a study of T cells in Graves' hyperthyroidism and ophthalmopathy. RNA transcripts provided the source from which TCR beta CDR3 regions were amplified. First-round RT-PCR targeting the TCR CDR3 was performed with the HTBI primer set. In TCRdb, the multiplex PCR reads were re-called with MiXCR into one record per CDR3 protein. The table records about 690,000 distinct CDR3 sequences, around a sixth of them present only once. Sequenced sample: blood. The receptor set was obtained from a man aged 50 to 59 with Graves' hyperthyroidism.

At least ten counts were recorded for this clonotype. The V call is TRBV28, the J call TRBJ1-3; D may be TRBD1 (6 bases). Per germline, CDR1 MDHEN and CDR2 SYDVKM. The CDR3 spans 15 residues. The V and J ends lost 6 bases and 3 bases respectively, with 15 bases between them. This chain's CDR3 is CASSNRVFRGNTIYF. The CDR3 coding sequence is TGTGCCAGCAGCAACAGGGTCTTTCGTGGAAACACCATATATTTT.

The V and J genes are TRBV4-1 and TRBJ2-7; TRBD2 matches at 9 bases. Unmatched junction bases numbered 10, after V lost 0 bases and J lost 7 bases. The CDR3 runs 16 residues. Germline V gives CDR1 MGHRA, CDR2 YSYEKL. The CDR3: CASSQDPAGGPGEQYF. In nucleotides, the CDR3 is TGCGCCAGCAGCCAAGATCCCGCGGGAGGGCCGGGGGAGCAGTACTTC.

Only a few counts were recorded for this clonotype. The chain has TRBV11-2 and TRBJ1-1, with D unclear. Germline V gene data show CDR1 as SGHAT and CDR2 as FQNNGV. This CDR3 is built from 14 residues. The V end lost 7 bases, the J end lost 3 bases, and 15 bases lay between the germline ends. Written as DNA, the CDR3 is TGTGCCAGCACGAATACGAATCCCCACACTGAAGCTTTCTTT. As protein: CASTNTNPHTEAFF.

This clonotype occurred a few times. V and J are TRBV29-1 and TRBJ2-7; 7 bases fit TRBD1. Germline V lookup: CDR1 SQVTM, CDR2 ANQGSEA. The CDR3 has 13 amino acids. CDR3 residues: CSANRGPPYEQYF. The DNA for the CDR3 is TGCAGTGCTAACAGGGGTCCCCCCTACGAGCAGTACTTC.

The chain joins TRBV19 to TRBJ2-1; 10 bases fit TRBD2. The germline CDR1 and CDR2 sequences are LNHDA and SQIVND (reference sequence). V shed 0 bases and J 2 bases; nucleotides not matched to a gene: 1. This CDR3 contains 16 residues. CDR3 residues: CASSIDLAGAYNEQFF. The CDR3 DNA reads TGTGCCAGTAGTATAGACCTAGCGGGGGCCTACAATGAGCAGTTCTTC.

The V call is TRBV3-1, the J call TRBJ2-7, with 7 bases fitting TRBD2. Germline CDR1 reads LGHDT; CDR2 reads YNNKEL (reference sequence). The ends lost 4 bases at V and 7 bases at J; junction bases unmatched: 10. This CDR3 is 14 amino acids long. The CDR3 DNA is TGTGCCAGCAGCCGGGGGGGAGATATCGAAGAGCAGTACTTC. It translates to CASSRGGDIEEQYF.

The genes are TRBV19 and TRBJ2-2, with 10 positions matching TRBD2. Looked up from germline, CDR1 is LNHDA and CDR2 is SQIVND (reference sequence). This CDR3 region has 19 residues. The V and J ends lost 6 bases and 1 base, in that order; junction bases with no gene match: 14. The CDR3 nucleotides are TGTGCCAGTAGATTGGTAAGCGGGAGGGCCCTAAAGAACACCGGGGAGCTGTTTTTT. Translating gives CASRLVSGRALKNTGELFF.

This clonotype has at least ten counts. This rearrangement joins TRBV2 to TRBJ2-4; the match to TRBD2 covers 7 bases. Germline V CDR1 and CDR2: SNHLY, FYNNEI. V lost 6 bases to trimming and J lost 7 bases; unmatched junction nucleotides: 6. The CDR3 covers 13 residues. The DNA for the CDR3 is TGTGCCAGCAGCGGCGGGACTATCAACATTCAGTACTTC. Its translation is CASSGGTINIQYF. Filled out from reference TRBV2 and TRBJ2-4, the complete variable domain reads EPEVTQTPSHQVTQMGQEVILRCVPISNHLYFYWYRQILGQKVEFLVSFYNNEISEKSEIFDDQFSVERPDGSNFTLKIRSTKLEDSAMYFCASSGGTINIQYFGAGTRLSVL.

Ten or more counts support this clonotype. The chain recombines TRBV6-1 with TRBJ2-7, with 11 bases matching TRBD1. This CDR3 spans 15 amino acids. The V gene end was trimmed by 6 bases and the J gene end by 2 bases; junction bases not matched to a gene: 6. CDR1 is MNHNS, CDR2 SASEGT, per germline. The CDR3 DNA follows: TGTGCCAGCAGCGTTCCGGGACAGGGGGCCTACGAGCAGTACTTC. It specifies CASSVPGQGAYEQYF.